This passage covers 2 T cell receptor beta chains from one sample sequenced in a study of blood T cell repertoires in COVID-19. Profiling relied on immunoSEQ multiplex PCR, and the TCRdb table lists in-frame clones only, not all of them. The sample has 180,000 or so clones; 83% are singletons. Sequencing was carried out using PBMCs or T cells enriched from blood (not recorded which). These TCRs come from a woman between 45 and 65 years old who had recovered from COVID-19.

This sequence joins TRBV5-1 and TRBJ2-2, with 11 bases matching TRBD1. The CDR3 is made up of 18 amino acids. From germline, CDR1 is SGHRS and CDR2 YFSETQ. The V and J ends lost 4 bases and 1 base, in that order; junction bases with no gene match: 9. The CDR3 DNA follows: TGCGCCAGCAGCGGACAGGGGGCCCAAATCTTGAACACCGGGGAGCTGTTTTTT. It translates to CASSGQGAQILNTGELFF.

There are a few counts of this clone. V and J are TRBV9 and TRBJ1-1; D is undetermined. The ends were cut back, 5 bases at V and 4 bases at J, with 9 bases in the middle. The CDR3 is made up of 12 amino acids. Per the germline V gene, CDR1 is SGDLS and CDR2 is YYNGEE. The CDR3 spells CASRAMGTEAFF. The CDR3, as DNA: TGTGCCAGCAGAGCGATGGGCACTGAAGCTTTCTTT.